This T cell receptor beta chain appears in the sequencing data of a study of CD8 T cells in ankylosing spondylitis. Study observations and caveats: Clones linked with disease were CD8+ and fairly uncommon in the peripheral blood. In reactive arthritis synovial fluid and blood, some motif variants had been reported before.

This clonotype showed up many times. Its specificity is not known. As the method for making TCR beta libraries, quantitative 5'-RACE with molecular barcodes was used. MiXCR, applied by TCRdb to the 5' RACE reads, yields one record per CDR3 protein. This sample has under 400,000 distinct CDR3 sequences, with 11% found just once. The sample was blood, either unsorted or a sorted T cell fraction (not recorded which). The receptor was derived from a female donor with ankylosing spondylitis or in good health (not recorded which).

The CDR3 spells CASSYSEGFVGETQYF. The CDR3 DNA follows: TGTGCCAGCAGTTACTCTGAAGGCTTCGTAGGAGAGACCCAGTACTTC. The chain couples TRBV6-5 to TRBJ2-5; D unclear. V was clipped by 0 bases and J by 4 bases, with 15 bases between them. Germline lookup yields CDR1 MNHEY and CDR2 SVGAGI. The CDR3 is 16 amino acids.